This T cell receptor (beta chain) was observed in a study of CD8 T cells in Susac syndrome. Reverse transcription of roughly 0.45 to 1 ug RNA used random hexamers. TCRdb recomputed calls from the immunoSEQ multiplex PCR reads with MiXCR, one row per CDR3 protein. The data show about 69,000 distinct CDR3 sequences, 95% seen once. Regarding the study as a whole: The study conceded that its TCR sequencing and HLA analysis involved relatively few individuals.

A note on this clonotype: The antigen remains undetermined.

This sequence originates from a human donor in good health. The sample taken for sequencing was CD8+ T cells from PBMCs.

The CDR3 DNA reads as TGTGCCAGCAGCCAATCTTACAAGCGAGGGACTGGCGAAGCTTTCTTT. It translates to CASSQSYKRGTGEAFF. J is TRBJ1-1 and V is TRBV14; possible D gene TRBD1, 5 bases. Per germline, CDR1 SGHDN and CDR2 FVKESK. CDR3 length: 16 residues. Trimming stripped 2 bases from V and 8 bases from J, with 21 bases between.